What follows is one T cell receptor (beta chain) and its context. The V end lost 5 bases, the J end lost 2 bases, and 16 bases lay between the germline ends. Germline loops: CDR1 MNHEY, CDR2 SVGAGI. The CDR3 has 15 residues. Assay used: immunoSEQ multiplex PCR; TCRdb lists only in-frame clones, some missing. The sample includes 250,000 to 300,000 clones, about 76% seen only once; the top ten take 2.5% to 3%. The data originate from a study of blood T cell repertoires in COVID-19. This receptor was obtained from a woman aged 60-70 years with active or convalescent COVID-19. Specimen: peripheral blood. This chain connects TRBV6-5 to TRBJ2-7; tentatively, D is TRBD1 (6 bases). The CDR3 coding sequence is TGTGCCAGCAGTCCAACAGGGCCGGGTCCCTACGAGCAGTACTTC. Protein sequence: CASSPTGPGPYEQYF.